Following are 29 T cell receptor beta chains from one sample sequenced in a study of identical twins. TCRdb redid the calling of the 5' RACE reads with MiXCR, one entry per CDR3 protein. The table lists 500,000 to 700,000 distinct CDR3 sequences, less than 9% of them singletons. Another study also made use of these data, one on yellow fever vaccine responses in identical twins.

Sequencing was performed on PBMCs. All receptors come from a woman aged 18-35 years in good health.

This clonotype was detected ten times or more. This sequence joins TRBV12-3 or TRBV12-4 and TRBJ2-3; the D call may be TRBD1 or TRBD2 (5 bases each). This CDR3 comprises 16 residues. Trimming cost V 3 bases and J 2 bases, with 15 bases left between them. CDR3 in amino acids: CASSLGVGVPTDTQYF. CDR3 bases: TGTGCCAGCAGTTTGGGGGTCGGGGTCCCCACAGATACGCAGTATTTT.

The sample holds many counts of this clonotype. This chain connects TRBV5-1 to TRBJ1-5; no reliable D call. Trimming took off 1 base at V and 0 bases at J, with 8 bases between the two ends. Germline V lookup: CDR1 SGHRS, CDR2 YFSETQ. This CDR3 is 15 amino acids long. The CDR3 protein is CASSLTGDSNQPQHF. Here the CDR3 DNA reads TGCGCCAGCAGCTTGACCGGGGATAGCAATCAGCCCCAGCATTTT.

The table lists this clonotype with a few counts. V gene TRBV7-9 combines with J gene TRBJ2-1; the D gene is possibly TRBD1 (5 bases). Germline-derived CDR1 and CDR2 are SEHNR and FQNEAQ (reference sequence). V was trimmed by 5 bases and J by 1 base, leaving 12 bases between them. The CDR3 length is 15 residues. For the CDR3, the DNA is TGTGCCAGCAGCCTAATCACAGGATCCTACAATGAGCAGTTCTTC. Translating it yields CASSLITGSYNEQFF.

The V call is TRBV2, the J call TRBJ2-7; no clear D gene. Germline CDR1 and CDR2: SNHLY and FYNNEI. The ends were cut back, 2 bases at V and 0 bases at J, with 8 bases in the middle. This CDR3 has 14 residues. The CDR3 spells CASSETESSYEQYF. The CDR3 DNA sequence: TGTGCCAGCAGTGAAACCGAAAGCTCCTACGAGCAGTACTTC.

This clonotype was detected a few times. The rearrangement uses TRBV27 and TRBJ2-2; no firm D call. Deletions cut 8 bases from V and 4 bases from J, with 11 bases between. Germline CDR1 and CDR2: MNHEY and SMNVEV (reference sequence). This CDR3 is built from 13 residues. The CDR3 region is CASRSSVTGELFF. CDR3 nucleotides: TGTGCCAGCCGCAGCAGCGTCACCGGGGAGCTGTTTTTT.

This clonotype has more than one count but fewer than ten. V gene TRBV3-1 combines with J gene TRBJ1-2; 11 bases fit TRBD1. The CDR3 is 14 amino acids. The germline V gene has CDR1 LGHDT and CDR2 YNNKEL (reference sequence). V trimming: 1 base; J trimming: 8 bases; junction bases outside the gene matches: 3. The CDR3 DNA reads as TGTGCCAGCAGCCAAGGGACAGGGGGCTTAGGCTACACCTTC. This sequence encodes CASSQGTGGLGYTF.

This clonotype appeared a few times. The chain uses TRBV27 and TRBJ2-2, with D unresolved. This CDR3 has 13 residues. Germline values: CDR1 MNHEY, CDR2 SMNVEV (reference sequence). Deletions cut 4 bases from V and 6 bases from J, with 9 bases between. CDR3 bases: TGTGCCAGCAGTTATAGGGTCGCCGGGGAGCTGTTTTTT. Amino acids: CASSYRVAGELFF.

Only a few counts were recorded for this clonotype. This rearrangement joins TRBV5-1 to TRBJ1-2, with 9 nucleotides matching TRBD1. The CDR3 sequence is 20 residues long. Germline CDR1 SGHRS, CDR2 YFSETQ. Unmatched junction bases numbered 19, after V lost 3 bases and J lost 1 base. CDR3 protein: CASSSQIQGAPTRINYGYTF. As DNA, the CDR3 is TGCGCCAGCAGCTCCCAGATACAGGGGGCTCCTACCCGAATTAACTATGGCTACACCTTC.

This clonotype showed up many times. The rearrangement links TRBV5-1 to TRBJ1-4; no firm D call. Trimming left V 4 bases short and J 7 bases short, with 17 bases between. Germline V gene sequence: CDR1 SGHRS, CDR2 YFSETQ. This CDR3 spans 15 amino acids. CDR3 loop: CASSLDRSEGEKLFF. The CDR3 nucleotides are TGCGCCAGCAGCCTGGACCGATCAGAGGGTGAAAAACTGTTTTTT.

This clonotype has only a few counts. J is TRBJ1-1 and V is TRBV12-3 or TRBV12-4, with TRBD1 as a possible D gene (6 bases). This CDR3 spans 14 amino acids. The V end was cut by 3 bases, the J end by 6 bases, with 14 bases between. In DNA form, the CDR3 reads TGTGCCAGCAGTTTCCCCGGGGGCTATTCTGAAGCTTTCTTT. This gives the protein CASSFPGGYSEAFF.

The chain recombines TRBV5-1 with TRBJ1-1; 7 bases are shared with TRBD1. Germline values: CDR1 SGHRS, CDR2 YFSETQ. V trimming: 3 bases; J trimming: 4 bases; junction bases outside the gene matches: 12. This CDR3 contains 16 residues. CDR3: CASSWVQQGLGTEAFF. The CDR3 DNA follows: TGCGCCAGCAGCTGGGTACAACAGGGGCTAGGCACTGAAGCTTTCTTT.

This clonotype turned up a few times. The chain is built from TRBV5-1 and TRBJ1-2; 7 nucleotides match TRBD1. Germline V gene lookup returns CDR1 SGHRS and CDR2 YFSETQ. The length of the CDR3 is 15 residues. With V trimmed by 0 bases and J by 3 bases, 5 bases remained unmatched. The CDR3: CASSLGDRDYYGYTF. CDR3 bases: TGCGCCAGCAGCTTGGGAGACAGGGATTACTATGGCTACACCTTC.

Here the CDR3 reads CASSQALAGRYNEQFF. CDR3 bases: TGTGCCAGCAGCCAAGCCCTAGCGGGGCGCTACAATGAGCAGTTCTTC. The gene calls are TRBV3-1 and TRBJ2-1, with 9 nucleotides matching TRBD2. The CDR3 has 16 amino acids. Trimming removed 1 base from V and 3 bases from J; junction bases left unmatched: 4. The germline V gene encodes CDR1 LGHDT and CDR2 YNNKEL (reference sequence).

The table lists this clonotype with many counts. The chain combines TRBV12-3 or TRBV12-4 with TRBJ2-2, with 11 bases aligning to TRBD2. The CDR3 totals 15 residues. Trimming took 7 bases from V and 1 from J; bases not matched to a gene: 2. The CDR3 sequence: CASTLAGGNTGELFF. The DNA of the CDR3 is TGTGCCAGCACCCTAGCGGGGGGGAACACCGGGGAGCTGTTTTTT.

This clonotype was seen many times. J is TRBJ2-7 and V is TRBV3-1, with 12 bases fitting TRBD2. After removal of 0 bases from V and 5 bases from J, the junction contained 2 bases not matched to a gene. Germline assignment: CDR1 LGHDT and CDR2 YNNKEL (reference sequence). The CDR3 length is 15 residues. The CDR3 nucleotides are TGTGCCAGCAGCCAAGAGGCTAGCGGGAGGGACGAGCAGTACTTC. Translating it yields CASSQEASGRDEQYF.

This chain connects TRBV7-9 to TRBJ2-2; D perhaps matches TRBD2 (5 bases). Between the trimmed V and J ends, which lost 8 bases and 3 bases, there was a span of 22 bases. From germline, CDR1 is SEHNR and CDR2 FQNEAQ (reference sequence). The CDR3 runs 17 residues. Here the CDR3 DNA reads TGTGCCAGCGAGGGCGCCGATGGGTTGTGGGACACCGGGGAGCTGTTTTTT. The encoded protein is CASEGADGLWDTGELFF. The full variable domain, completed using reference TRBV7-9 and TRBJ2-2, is DTGVSQNPRHKITKRGQNVTFRCDPISEHNRLYWYRQTLGQGPEFLTYFQNEAQLEKSRLLSDRFSAERPKGSFSTLEIQRTEQGDSAMYLCASEGADGLWDTGELFFGEGSRLTVL.

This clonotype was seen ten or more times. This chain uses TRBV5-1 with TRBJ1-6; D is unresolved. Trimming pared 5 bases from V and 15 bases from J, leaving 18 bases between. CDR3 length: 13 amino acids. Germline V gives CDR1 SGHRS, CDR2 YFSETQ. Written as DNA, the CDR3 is TGCGCCAGCAGACCCGACGGTCTCGGGGACCTCCACTTT. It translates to CASRPDGLGDLHF.

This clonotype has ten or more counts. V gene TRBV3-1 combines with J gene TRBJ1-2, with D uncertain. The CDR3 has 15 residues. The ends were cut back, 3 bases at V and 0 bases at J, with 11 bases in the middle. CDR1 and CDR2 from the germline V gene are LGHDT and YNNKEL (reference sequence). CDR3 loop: CASSQGLTANYGYTF. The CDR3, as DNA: TGTGCCAGCAGCCAGGGTCTGACGGCTAACTATGGCTACACCTTC.

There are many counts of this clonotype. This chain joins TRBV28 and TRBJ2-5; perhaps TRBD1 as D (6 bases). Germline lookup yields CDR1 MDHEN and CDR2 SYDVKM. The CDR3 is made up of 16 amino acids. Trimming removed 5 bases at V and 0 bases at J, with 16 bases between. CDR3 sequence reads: CASSPQGRKNQETQYF. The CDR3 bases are TGTGCCAGCAGTCCACAGGGACGCAAAAACCAAGAGACCCAGTACTTC.

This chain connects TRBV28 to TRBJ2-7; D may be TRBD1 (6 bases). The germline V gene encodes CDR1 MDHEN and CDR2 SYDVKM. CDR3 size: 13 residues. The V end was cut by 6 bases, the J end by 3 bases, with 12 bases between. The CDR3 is CASRKQGSYEQYV. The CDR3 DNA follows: TGTGCCAGCAGAAAACAGGGTAGCTACGAGCAGTACGTC.

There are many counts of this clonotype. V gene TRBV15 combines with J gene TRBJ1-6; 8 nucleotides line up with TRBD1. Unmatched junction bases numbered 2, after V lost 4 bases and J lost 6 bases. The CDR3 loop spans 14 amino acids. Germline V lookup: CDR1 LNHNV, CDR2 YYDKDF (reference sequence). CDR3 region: CATSMQGANSPLHF. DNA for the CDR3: TGTGCCACCAGCATGCAGGGGGCTAATTCACCCCTCCACTTT.

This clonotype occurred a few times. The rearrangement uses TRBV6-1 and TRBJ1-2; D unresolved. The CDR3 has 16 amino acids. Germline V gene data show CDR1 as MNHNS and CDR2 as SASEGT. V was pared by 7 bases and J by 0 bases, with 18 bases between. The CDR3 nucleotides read TGTGCCAGCACCGAAAGGGCTCGCACCGCTAACTATGGCTACACCTTC. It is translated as CASTERARTANYGYTF.

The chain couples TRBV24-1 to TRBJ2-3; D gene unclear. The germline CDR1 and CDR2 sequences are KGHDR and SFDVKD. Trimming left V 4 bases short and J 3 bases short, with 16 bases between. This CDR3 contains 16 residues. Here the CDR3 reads CATSDRVQTDTDTQYF. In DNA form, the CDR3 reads TGTGCCACCAGTGACAGAGTACAGACGGATACAGATACGCAGTATTTT.

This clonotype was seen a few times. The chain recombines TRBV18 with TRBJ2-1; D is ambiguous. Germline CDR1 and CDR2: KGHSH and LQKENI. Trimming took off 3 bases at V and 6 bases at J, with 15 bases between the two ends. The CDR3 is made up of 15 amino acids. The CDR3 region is CASSPRLVVPNEQFF. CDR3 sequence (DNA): TGTGCCAGCTCACCCAGGCTAGTGGTCCCCAATGAGCAGTTCTTC.

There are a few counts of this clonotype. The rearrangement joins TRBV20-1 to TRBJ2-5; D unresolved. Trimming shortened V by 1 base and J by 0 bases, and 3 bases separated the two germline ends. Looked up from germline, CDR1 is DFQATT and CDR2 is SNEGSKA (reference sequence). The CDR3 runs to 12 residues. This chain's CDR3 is CSARGHQETQYF. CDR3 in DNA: TGCAGTGCTAGAGGCCACCAAGAGACCCAGTACTTC.

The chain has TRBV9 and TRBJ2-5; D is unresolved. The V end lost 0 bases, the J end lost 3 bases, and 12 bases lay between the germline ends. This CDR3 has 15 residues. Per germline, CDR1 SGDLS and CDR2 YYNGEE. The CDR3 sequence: CASSVGPQAKETQYF. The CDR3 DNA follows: TGTGCCAGCAGCGTAGGTCCGCAAGCCAAAGAGACCCAGTACTTC.

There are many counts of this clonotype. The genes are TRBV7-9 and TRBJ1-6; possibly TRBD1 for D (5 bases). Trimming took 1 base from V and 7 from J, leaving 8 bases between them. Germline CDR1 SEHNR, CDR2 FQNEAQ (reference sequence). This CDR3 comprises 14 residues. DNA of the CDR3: TGTGCCAGCAGCTTAGAACAGGCCAATTCACCCCTCCACTTT. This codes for CASSLEQANSPLHF.

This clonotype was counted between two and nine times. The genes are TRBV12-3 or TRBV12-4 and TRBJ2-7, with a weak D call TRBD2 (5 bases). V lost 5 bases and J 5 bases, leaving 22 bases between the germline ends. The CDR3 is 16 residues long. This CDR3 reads CASSPRATGIVHEQYF. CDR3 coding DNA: TGTGCCAGCAGTCCCCGGGCGACCGGGATAGTCCACGAGCAGTACTTC.

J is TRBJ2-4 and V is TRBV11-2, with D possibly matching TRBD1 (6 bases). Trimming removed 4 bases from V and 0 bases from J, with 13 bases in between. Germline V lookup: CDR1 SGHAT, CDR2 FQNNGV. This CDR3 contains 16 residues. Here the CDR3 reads CASSYQGWEAKNIQYF. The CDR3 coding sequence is TGTGCCAGCAGCTACCAGGGGTGGGAAGCCAAAAACATTCAGTACTTC.